This entry describes one T cell receptor beta chain. This clonotype was counted a few times. The antigen it recognizes is unknown. The junction departs from the called germline gene at one end, perhaps through a read error. Interpreted using the paper, the treatment or condition label stands for: allogeneic hematopoietic cell transplantation with graft depleted of TCRalphabeta T cells and CD19 B cells. The transplant recipients were children given TCRalphabeta/CD19-depleted allogeneic hematopoietic cell grafts. Library construction relied on PCR. For sequencing, an Illumina HiSeq 2500 was employed. Molecular barcoding was employed in the preparation of TCR libraries, with unique molecular identifiers being used to normalize TCRbeta repertoire quantification. In-frame beta chains were kept once TCRdb had trimmed the public reads at Q25 with fastp and called clones with MiXCR. CDR3 protein duplicates are merged, each entry listing the most common genes and DNA. Within this sample are about 210,000 distinct CDR3 sequences, with around a sixth of them counted one time only. The ten largest clones represent 43% of the sample.

These data come from a study of T-cell reconstitution after alpha-beta-depleted transplantation in children (dated by TCRdb to the mid-2010s). Regarding the complete study: Using TCR repertoire profiling, the study quantitatively followed how T-cell immune reconstitution unfolded in children after TCRalphabeta/CD19-depleted allogeneic hematopoietic cell transplantation. The investigation overall reported the following: The frequencies of hyperexpanded clones fell over the following months, and after one year, T-cell counts and TCRbeta diversity were mostly attributed to newly produced T cells. In some patients, the high TCRbeta diversity seen at day 60 was put down to recipient T cells and intrathymic progenitors that had survived conditioning. The apparently early alphabetaT-cell count recovery about two months after transplant was reportedly dependent on only several hundred rapidly expanded clones derived from non-depleted graft cells.

Via the germline V gene, CDR1 is MNHEY and CDR2 SVGAGI. There are 16 amino acids in the CDR3, from cysteine to phenylalanine inclusive. Left in the record is the CDR3 DNA by itself, 48 bases read in frame from the first base. The sequence was obtained from a male patient aged 2 to 9 who had a stem cell transplant for acute lymphoblastic leukemia, so the T cells may come from the graft donor. This receptor chain uses TRBV6-5 and TRBJ2-2, with TRBD1 matching 8 junction bases. This material consisted of PBMCs, mostly from graft donor cells, taken 360 days after TCRalphabeta/CD19-depleted stem cell transplant. The DNA sequence is as follows: TGTGCCAGCAGTGACTCACCCGGGACAGGCCCGAGGGAGCTGTTTTTT. This codes for CASSDSPGTGPRELFF.